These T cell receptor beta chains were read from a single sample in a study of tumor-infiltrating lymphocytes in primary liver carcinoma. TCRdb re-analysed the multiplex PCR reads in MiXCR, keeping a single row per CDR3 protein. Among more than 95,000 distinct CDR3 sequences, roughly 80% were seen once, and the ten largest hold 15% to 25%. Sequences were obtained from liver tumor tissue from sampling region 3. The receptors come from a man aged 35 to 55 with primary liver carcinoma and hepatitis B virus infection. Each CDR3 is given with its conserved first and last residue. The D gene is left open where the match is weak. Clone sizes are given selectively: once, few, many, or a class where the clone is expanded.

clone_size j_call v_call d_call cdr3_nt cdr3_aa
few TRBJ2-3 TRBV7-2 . TGTGCCAGCAGCGGAGGGCACCAGACCACAGATACGCAGTATTTT CASSGGHQTTDTQYF
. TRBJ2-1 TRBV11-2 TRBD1 TGTGCCAGCAGCGTAGGGGGCCTAGAGGGCTACAATGAGCGGTTCTTC CASSVGGLEGYNERFF
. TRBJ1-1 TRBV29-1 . TGCAGCGGTGGACGTAACACTCAAGCTTTCTTT CSGGRNTQAFF
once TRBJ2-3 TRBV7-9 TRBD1 TGTGCCAGCAGCTTACGGTCAGGGGGCCGTACAGATAGGCAGTATTTT CASSLRSGGRTDRQYF
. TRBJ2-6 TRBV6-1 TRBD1 TGTGCCAACACCGAACAGGGGTTAGCTGTGGCCAACGTCCTGACTTTC CANTEQGLAVANVLTF
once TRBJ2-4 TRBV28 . TGTGCCAGCAGGCCTGTGTTAGGGTTAGCCAAAAACATTCAGTACTTC CASRPVLGLAKNIQYF
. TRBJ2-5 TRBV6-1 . TGTGCCAGCAGTGCAGGAGTAGTCCAGGAGACCCAGTACTTT CASSAGVVQETQYF
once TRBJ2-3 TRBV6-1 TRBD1 TGTGCCAGCAGTGACCAGGGACAGGGGAATCAGCCCCAGTATTTT CASSDQGQGNQPQYF
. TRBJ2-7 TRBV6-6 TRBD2 TGTGCCAGCAGTTCTACTAGCGGGTGTGTCTACGAGCAGTACTTC CASSSTSGCVYEQYF
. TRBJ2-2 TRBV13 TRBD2 TGTGCCAGCAGCTTGACTAACGGGAGGACCGGGGAGCTGTTTTTT CASSLTNGRTGELFF
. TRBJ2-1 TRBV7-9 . TGTGCCAGCAGCTTGAGCCAGGGGATGAACAATGTGCAGTTCTTC CASSLSQGMNNVQFF
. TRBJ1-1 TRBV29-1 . TGCTGCGTTGCCGGGGGCTGGGGCATGAACACTGAAGCTTTCTTC CCVAGGWGMNTEAFF
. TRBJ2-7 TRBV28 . TGTGCCAACACCCTCGGAGGGGGGCAATACGAGCTGTACTTC CANTLGGGQYELYF
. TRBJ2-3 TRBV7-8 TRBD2 TGTGCCAGCAGCTTCTTAGAGGGAGGGTCAGATACGCAGTATTTT CASSFLEGGSDTQYF
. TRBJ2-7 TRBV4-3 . TGCGCCTGCAGCCAAGATCTGCTCTACGAGCAATACTTC CACSQDLLYEQYF
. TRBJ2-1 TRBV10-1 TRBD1 TGCGCCAGCAGTGAGTCGAAGACAGGGGTCGTGGCCAATAATGAGCAGTTCTTC CASSESKTGVVANNEQFF
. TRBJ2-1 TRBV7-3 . TGTGTCAGCAGCATACCCAGGGGCGAGCAGTTCTTC CVSSIPRGEQFF
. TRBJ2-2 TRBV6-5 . TGTCCCAGCAGCTGGGACGCAGGGGAGCTGTTTTTT CPSSWDAGELFF
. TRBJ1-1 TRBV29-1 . TGCAGCGTTGCATGGGGCTTGGGGATGAACGCTGAAGCTTTCTTT CSVAWGLGMNAEAFF
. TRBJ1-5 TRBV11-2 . TGTACCAGTAGCTTAGTAGGGGTAACAGGGAGCTATCAGCCCCAGCATTTT CTSSLVGVTGSYQPQHF
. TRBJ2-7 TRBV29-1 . TGCAGCGATGAAGGAAGTGCAAAGGGCTCTCTCCTCGGGCAGTACTTC CSDEGSAKGSLLGQYF
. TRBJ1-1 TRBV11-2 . TGTGGCAGCAGCTTAGGCCTGAACAGTGAAGCTTTATTT CGSSLGLNSEALF
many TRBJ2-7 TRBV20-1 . TGCAGTGCTAGAGGAGGTAAATACGAGCAGTACTTC CSARGGKYEQYF
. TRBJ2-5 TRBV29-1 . TGCAGCCTTCAATGGGCCCAAGAGACCCAGTACTTC CSLQWAQETQYF
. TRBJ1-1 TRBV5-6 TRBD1 TGTACCAGCAGCTTGGCACAGACAGGGGTTGAAGCTTTCTTT CTSSLAQTGVEAFF
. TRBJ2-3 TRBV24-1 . TGTGCCACCAGTGATTGGTTGGGAGTTTGCACAGATACGCAGTATTTT CATSDWLGVCTDTQYF
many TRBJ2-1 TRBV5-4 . TGTGCCAGCAGCCCCGCGGGCAGCTACAATGAGCAGTTCTTC CASSPAGSYNEQFF
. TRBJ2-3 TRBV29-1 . TGCAGTGTTTGGTTTTCAGATACGCAGTATTTT CSVWFSDTQYF
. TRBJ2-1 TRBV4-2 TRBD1 TGTGCCAGCAGCCACTCCGGGGGACAGGGGAACAATGAGCAATTCTTT CASSHSGGQGNNEQFF
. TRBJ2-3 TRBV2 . TGTGCCAGCAGTATACAGGTACCCGCAGAAACGCAGTATTTT CASSIQVPAETQYF
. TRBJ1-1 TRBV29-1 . TGCGGCCTTGCCCCGGGATGGGGAATGAACAATGAAGCTTTCTTT CGLAPGWGMNNEAFF
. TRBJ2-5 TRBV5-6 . TGTACCAGCAGCTTGGACGGGGCGCAAGAGACCCAGTACTTC CTSSLDGAQETQYF
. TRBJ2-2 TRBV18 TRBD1 TGTGCCAGCTCACCAGACAGGGGGGACACCGGGGAGCTGTTTTTT CASSPDRGDTGELFF